This T cell receptor (beta chain) appears in the sequencing data of a study of response to subunit inactivated influenza vaccine. Study-wide results and limits: A suggestion made by the authors is that each seasonal influenza vaccination recruits few new T cells.

TCRdb analysed the RT-PCR reads with MiXCR anew, one entry per CDR3 protein. The sample carries approximately 250,000 distinct CDR3 sequences, more than 10% recorded once. As regards this clonotype: Its specificity is unknown.

This clonotype was obtained from a man between 50 and 59 years old who received an inactivated influenza vaccine. Sequencing used non-naive T cells sorted from PBMCs, obtained about 14 days before vaccination.

CDR3 amino acids: CASSVFSRSSYNEQFF. The CDR3 nucleotides are TGTGCCAGCAGCGTATTTAGCCGAAGCTCCTACAATGAGCAGTTCTTC. The V gene is TRBV9, the J gene TRBJ2-1; no firm D call. Deletions cut 1 base from V and 0 bases from J, with 11 bases between. The CDR3 has 16 residues. Looked up from germline, CDR1 is SGDLS and CDR2 is YYNGEE.